This is a list of T cell receptor beta chains from one sample in a study of blood T cell repertoires in COVID-19. Sequencing used immunoSEQ multiplex PCR; TCRdb keeps in-frame clones, though not all of them. The repertoire holds some 180,000 clones, with 90% as singletons. The sequenced material came from peripheral blood. All receptors derive from a man in his fifties with acute or convalescent COVID-19. The CDR3 runs from the conserved cysteine through the conserved F or W. The order of the fields is J gene, D gene, clone size, V gene, CDR3 protein, CDR3 DNA. D genes are given only for firm matches. The listing skips clone size in some rows; elsewhere it reads once, few, many or a size class.

>TRBJ2-3|TRBD2|once|TRBV2
CASSPGTRSSDTQYF
TGTGCCAGCAGTCCCGGGACTAGGTCATCAGATACGCAGTATTTT
>TRBJ2-5|NA|NA|TRBV5-1
CASSSGHLGETQYF
TGCGCCAGCAGCTCCGGCCACCTCGGGGAGACCCAGTACTTC
>TRBJ2-1|NA|NA|TRBV19
CASSIGSIDNEQFF
TGTGCCAGTAGTATAGGGAGCATCGACAATGAGCAGTTCTTC
>TRBJ2-1|NA|NA|TRBV29-1
CSAKTGTRNEQFF
TGCAGCGCGAAGACCGGGACAAGGAATGAGCAGTTCTTC
>TRBJ2-7|TRBD1|NA|TRBV7-3
CASSRTGDPHSYEQYF
TGTGCCAGCAGCCGTACAGGGGACCCCCACTCCTACGAGCAGTACTTC
>TRBJ2-7|NA|NA|TRBV27
CASSLSRTYEQYF
TGTGCCAGCAGTTTATCCAGAACCTACGAGCAGTACTTC
>TRBJ1-1|NA|NA|TRBV4-3
CASSQGILRDTLNTEAFF
TGCGCCAGCAGCCAAGGGATTCTCCGGGACACTCTGAACACTGAAGCTTTCTTT
>TRBJ1-2|TRBD1|NA|TRBV28
CASSSTGNYGYTF
TGTGCCAGCAGTTCGACAGGGAACTATGGCTACACCTTC
>TRBJ2-3|NA|NA|TRBV10-3
CAISVGDTQYF
TGTGCCATCAGTGTCGGAGATACGCAGTATTTT
>TRBJ2-1|NA|NA|TRBV29-1
CSVEGDRINEQFF
TGCAGCGTTGAAGGAGACAGGATCAATGAGCAGTTCTTC
>TRBJ2-7|TRBD1|NA|TRBV5-1
CASQISGTGVPNEQYF
TGCGCCAGCCAGATTTCTGGGACAGGGGTTCCAAACGAGCAGTACTTC
>TRBJ2-5|TRBD1|NA|TRBV2
CASSGQGAWETQYF
TGTGCCAGCAGTGGACAGGGGGCTTGGGAGACCCAGTACTTC
>TRBJ1-6|NA|NA|TRBV12-3/TRBV12-4
CASSAGLNSPLHF
TGTGCCAGCAGTGCCGGTCTCAATTCACCCCTCCACTTT
>TRBJ2-1|TRBD1|NA|TRBV6-5
CASSSQGARIDEQFF
TGTGCCAGCAGTTCTCAGGGGGCGCGAATCGATGAGCAGTTCTTC
>TRBJ2-1|NA|NA|TRBV4-3
CASSQDFITGEQFF
TGCGCCAGCAGCCAAGATTTTATCACCGGTGAGCAGTTCTTC
>TRBJ2-2|TRBD2|once|TRBV6-5
CASPASGNTGELFF
TGTGCCAGCCCGGCTAGCGGTAACACCGGGGAGCTGTTTTTT
>TRBJ2-2|NA|NA|TRBV11-1
CASSLLLAPGHGELFF
TGTGCCAGCAGCTTACTCCTCGCCCCGGGACACGGGGAGCTGTTTTTT
>TRBJ1-3|NA|NA|TRBV12-3/TRBV12-4
CASRALSGNTIYF
TGTGCCAGCAGGGCCCTCTCTGGAAACACCATATATTTT
>TRBJ2-5|TRBD1|NA|TRBV19
CASDRGPETQYF
TGTGCCAGTGACAGGGGGCCAGAGACCCAGTACTTC
>TRBJ2-1|NA|few|TRBV21-1
CASSKVGSGSFTTRNEQFF
NA
>TRBJ2-7|TRBD2|NA|TRBV11-2
CASSLDPTGSGRVEQYF
TGTGCCAGCAGCTTAGATCCGACAGGCAGCGGGAGGGTCGAGCAGTACTTC
>TRBJ1-6|TRBD1|NA|TRBV11-2
CASSLSTGGNSPLHF
TGTGCCAGCAGCTTATCGACAGGGGGTAATTCACCCCTCCACTTT
>TRBJ1-6|NA|NA|TRBV28
CASSPLGRDNSPLHF
TGTGCCAGCAGTCCCCTCGGCAGGGATAATTCACCCCTCCACTTT
>TRBJ2-1|TRBD2|NA|TRBV24-1
CATSGTSGSLLSEQFF
TGTGCCACCAGTGGGACTAGCGGGAGTCTATTGAGTGAGCAGTTCTTC
>TRBJ2-4|TRBD1|NA|TRBV10-3
CAISPGTGTNIQYF
TGTGCCATCAGTCCCGGGACAGGGACAAACATTCAGTACTTC